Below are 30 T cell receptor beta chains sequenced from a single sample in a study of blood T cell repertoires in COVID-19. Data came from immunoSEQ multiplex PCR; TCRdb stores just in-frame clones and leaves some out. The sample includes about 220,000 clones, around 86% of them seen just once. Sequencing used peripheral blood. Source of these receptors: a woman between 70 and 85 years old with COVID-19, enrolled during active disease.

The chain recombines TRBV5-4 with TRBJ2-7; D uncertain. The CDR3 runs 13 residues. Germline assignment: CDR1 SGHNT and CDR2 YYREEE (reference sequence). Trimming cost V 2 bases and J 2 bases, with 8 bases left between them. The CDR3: CASSFPGTYEQYF. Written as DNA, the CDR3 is TGTGCCAGCAGCTTCCCAGGTACCTACGAGCAGTACTTC.

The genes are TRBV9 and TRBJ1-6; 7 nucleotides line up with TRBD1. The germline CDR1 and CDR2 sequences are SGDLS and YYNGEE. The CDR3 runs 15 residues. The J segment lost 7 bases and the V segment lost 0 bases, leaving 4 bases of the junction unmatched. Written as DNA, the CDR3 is TGTGCCAGCAGCGTAGCTGCACAGGGGAATTCACCCCTCCACTTT. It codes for CASSVAAQGNSPLHF. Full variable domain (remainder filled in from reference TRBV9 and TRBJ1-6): DSGVTQTPKHLITATGQRVTLRCSPRSGDLSVYWYQQSLDQGLQFLIQYYNGEERAKGNILERFSAQQFPDLHSELNLSSLELGDSALYFCASSVAAQGNSPLHFGNGTRLTVT.

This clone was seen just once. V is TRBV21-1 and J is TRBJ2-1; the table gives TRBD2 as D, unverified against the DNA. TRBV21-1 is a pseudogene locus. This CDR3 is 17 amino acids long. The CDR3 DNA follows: TGTGCCAGCAGCCTCTACGTCGGGGCGGGAGAGGGGGATGAGCAGTTCTTC. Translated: CASSLYVGAGEGDEQFF.

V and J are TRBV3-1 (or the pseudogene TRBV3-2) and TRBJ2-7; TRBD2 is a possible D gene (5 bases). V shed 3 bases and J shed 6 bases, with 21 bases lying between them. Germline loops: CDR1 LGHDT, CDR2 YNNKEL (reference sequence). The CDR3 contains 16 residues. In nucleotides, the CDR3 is TGTGCCAGCAGCCATAGATTTCGGTCTAGCCTCTCCGAGCAGTACTTC. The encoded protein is CASSHRFRSSLSEQYF.

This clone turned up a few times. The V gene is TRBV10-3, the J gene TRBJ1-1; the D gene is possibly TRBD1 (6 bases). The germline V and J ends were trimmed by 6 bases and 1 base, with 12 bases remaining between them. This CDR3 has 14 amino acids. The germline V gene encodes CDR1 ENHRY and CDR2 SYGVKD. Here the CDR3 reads CAISKTGQNTEAFF. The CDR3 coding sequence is TGTGCCATCAGCAAAACAGGGCAGAACACTGAAGCTTTCTTT.

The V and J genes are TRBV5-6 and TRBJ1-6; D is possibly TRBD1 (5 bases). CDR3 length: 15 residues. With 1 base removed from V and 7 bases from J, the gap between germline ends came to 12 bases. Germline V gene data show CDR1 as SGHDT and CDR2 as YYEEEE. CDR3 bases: TGTGCCAGCAGCTTGTACGGCCAGGGCAATTCACCCCTCCACTTT. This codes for CASSLYGQGNSPLHF.

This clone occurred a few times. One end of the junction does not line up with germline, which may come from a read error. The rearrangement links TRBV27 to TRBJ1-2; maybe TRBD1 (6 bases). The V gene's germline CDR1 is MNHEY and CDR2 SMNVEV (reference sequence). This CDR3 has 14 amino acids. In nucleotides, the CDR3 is TGTGCCAGCAGTGTATCCGACAGGCACAGGAGCTACACCTTC. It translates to CASSVSDRHRSYTF.

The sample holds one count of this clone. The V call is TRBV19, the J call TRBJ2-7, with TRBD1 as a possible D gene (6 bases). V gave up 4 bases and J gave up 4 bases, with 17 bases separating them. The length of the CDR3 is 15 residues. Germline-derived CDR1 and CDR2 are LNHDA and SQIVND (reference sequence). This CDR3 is CASSTTLQGRYEQYF. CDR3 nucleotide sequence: TGTGCCAGTAGTACCACCCTACAGGGTAGATACGAGCAGTACTTC.

The chain's CDR3 is CASSLGLAGTADTQYF. CDR3 sequence (DNA): TGTGCCAGCAGCTTGGGTTTAGCGGGAACCGCAGATACGCAGTATTTT. V usage is TRBV7-9 and J usage is TRBJ2-3; 8 bases are a match to TRBD2. From germline, CDR1 is SEHNR and CDR2 FQNEAQ (reference sequence). CDR3 length equals 16 residues. J was trimmed by 4 bases and V by 3 bases; bases with no gene match: 9.

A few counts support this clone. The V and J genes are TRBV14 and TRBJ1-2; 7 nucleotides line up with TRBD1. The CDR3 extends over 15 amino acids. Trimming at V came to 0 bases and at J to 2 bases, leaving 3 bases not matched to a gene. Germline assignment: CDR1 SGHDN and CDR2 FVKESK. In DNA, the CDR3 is TGTGCCAGCAGCCAAGATCGCAGGGGGAACTATGGCTACACCTTC. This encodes CASSQDRRGNYGYTF.

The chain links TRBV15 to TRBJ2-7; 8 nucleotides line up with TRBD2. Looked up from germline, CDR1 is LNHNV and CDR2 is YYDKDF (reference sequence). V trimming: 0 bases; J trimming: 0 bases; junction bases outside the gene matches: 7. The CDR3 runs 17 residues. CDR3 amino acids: CATSRDGGRMTSYEQYF. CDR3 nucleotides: TGTGCCACCAGCAGAGACGGCGGGAGGATGACCTCCTACGAGCAGTACTTC.

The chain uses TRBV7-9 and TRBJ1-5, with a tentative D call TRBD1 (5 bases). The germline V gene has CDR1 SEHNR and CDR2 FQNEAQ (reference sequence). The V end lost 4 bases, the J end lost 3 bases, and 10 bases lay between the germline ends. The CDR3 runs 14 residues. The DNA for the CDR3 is TGTGCCAGCAGCTACGGGGGACCCAATCAGCCCCAGCATTTT. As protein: CASSYGGPNQPQHF.

In DNA, the CDR3 is TGTGCCAGCAGCTTCGGCGGGAGGGCGAGCACAGATACGCAGTATTTT. This translates into CASSFGGRASTDTQYF. The chain couples TRBV7-2 to TRBJ2-3; 9 nucleotides line up with TRBD2. The CDR3 covers 16 residues. Germline CDR1 SGHTA, CDR2 FQGNSA. The junction had 4 bases not matched to a gene; V was cut back by 3 bases and J by 0 bases.

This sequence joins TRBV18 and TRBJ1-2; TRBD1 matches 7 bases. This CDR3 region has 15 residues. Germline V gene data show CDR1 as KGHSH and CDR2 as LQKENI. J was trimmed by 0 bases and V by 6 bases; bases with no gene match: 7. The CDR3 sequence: CASSQQGHSNYGYTF. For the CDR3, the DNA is TGTGCCAGCTCGCAACAGGGGCACTCTAACTATGGCTACACCTTC.

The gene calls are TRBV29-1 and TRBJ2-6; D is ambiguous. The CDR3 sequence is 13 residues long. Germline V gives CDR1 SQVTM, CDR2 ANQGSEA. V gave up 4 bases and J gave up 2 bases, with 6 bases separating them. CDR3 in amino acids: CSVALTGANVLTF. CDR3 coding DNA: TGCAGCGTTGCACTCACTGGGGCCAACGTCCTGACTTTC.

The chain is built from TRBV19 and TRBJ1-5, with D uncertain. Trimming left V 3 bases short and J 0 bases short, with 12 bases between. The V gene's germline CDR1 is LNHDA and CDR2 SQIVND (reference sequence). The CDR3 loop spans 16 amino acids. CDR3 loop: CASSMKTAISNQPQHF. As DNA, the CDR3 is TGTGCCAGTAGTATGAAGACTGCTATTAGCAATCAGCCCCAGCATTTT.

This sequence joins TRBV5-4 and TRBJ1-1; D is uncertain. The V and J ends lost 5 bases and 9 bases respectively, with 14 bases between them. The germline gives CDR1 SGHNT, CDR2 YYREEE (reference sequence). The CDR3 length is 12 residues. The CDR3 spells CASRRDLDKAFF. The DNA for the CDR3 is TGTGCCAGCAGACGTGACCTCGACAAAGCTTTCTTT. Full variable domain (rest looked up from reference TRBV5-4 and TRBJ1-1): ETGVTQSPTHLIKTRGQQVTLRCSSQSGHNTVSWYQQALGQGPQFIFQYYREEENGRGNFPPRFSGLQFPNYSSELNVNALELDDSALYLCASRRDLDKAFFGQGTRLTVV.

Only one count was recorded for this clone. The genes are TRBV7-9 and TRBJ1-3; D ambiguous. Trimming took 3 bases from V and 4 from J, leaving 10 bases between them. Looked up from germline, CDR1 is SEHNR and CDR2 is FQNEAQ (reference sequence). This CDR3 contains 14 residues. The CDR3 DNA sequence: TGTGCCAGCAGCTTTCTCACTGCCGGAAACACCATATATTTT. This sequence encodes CASSFLTAGNTIYF.

CDR3 DNA sequence: TGTGCCAGCAGCTTAGTAGGACACCCGAACACTGAAGCTTTCTTT. It translates to CASSLVGHPNTEAFF. This chain joins TRBV7-9 and TRBJ1-1, with TRBD1 as a possible D gene (5 bases). The CDR3 is 15 amino acids. The V gene's germline CDR1 is SEHNR and CDR2 FQNEAQ (reference sequence). Between the trimmed V and J ends, which lost 1 base and 1 base, there was a span of 10 bases.

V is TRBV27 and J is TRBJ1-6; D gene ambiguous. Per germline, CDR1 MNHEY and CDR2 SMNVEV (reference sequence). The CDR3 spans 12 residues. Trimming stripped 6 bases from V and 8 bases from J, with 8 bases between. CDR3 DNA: TGTGCCAGCAGAAACATCGATTCACCCCTCCACTTT. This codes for CASRNIDSPLHF.

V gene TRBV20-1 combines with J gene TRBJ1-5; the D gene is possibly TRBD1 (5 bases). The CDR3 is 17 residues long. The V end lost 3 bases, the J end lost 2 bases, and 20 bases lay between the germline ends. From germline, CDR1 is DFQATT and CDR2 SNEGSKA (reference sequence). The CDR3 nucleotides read TGCAGTGCTAGTCATGACACAGGAACTTCGGGCAATCAGCCCCAGCATTTT. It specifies CSASHDTGTSGNQPQHF.

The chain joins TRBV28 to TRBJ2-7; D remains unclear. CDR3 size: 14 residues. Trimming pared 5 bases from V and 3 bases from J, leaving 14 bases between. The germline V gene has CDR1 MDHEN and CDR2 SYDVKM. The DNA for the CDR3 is TGTGCCAGCAGTCCAGTCGGGTCTATCTACGAGCAGTACTTC. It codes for CASSPVGSIYEQYF.

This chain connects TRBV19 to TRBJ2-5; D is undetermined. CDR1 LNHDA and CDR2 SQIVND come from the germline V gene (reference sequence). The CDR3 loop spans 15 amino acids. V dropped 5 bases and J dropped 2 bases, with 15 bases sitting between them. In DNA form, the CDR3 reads TGTGCCAGTAGTGTCAGACGGGTACAACAAGAGACCCAGTACTTC. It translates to CASSVRRVQQETQYF. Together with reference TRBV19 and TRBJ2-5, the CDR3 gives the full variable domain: DGGITQSPKYLFRKEGQNVTLSCEQNLNHDAMYWYRQDPGQGLRLIYYSQIVNDFQKGDIAEGYSVSREKKESFPLTVTSAQKNPTAFYLCASSVRRVQQETQYFGPGTRLLVL.

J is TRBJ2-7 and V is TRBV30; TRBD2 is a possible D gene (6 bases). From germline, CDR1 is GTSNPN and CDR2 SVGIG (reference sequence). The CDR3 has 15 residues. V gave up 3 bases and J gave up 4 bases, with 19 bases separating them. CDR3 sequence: CAWRVESGRRYEQYF. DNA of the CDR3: TGTGCCTGGAGGGTGGAGTCAGGGAGGCGGTACGAGCAGTACTTC.

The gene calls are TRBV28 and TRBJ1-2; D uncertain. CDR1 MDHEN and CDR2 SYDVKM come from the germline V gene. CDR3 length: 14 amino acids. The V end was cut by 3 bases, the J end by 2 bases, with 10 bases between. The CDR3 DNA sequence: TGTGCCAGCAGTTTCGGGAACACCAACTATGGCTACACCTTC. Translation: CASSFGNTNYGYTF.

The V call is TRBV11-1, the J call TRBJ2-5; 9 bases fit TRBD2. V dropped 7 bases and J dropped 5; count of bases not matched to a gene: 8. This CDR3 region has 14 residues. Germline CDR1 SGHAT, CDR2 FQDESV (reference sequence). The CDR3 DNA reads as TGTGCCAGCACCAATAGCGGGAGAAAGGAGACCCAGTACTTC. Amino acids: CASTNSGRKETQYF.

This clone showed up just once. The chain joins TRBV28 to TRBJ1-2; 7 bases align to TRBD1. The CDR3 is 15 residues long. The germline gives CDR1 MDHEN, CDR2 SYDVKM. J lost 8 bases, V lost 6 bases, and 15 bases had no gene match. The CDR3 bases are TGTGCCAGCAGGTCCCCGGGACAGCCTACCAGGGGCTACACCTTC. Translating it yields CASRSPGQPTRGYTF.

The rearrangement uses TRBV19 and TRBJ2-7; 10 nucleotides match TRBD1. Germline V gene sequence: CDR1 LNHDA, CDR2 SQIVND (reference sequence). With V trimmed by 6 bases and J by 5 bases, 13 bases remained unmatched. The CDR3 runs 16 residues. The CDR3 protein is CASSSQDRGGRDEQYF. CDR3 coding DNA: TGTGCCAGTAGCTCCCAGGACAGGGGGGGACGGGACGAGCAGTACTTC.

CDR3 residues: CASSLDLSETQYF. The CDR3 DNA reads TGCGCCAGCAGCTTGGATCTCAGTGAGACCCAGTACTTC. This chain links TRBV5-1 with TRBJ2-5; no firm D call. Germline V gives CDR1 SGHRS, CDR2 YFSETQ. The CDR3 totals 13 residues. Trimming cost V 0 bases and J 5 bases, with 8 bases left between them.

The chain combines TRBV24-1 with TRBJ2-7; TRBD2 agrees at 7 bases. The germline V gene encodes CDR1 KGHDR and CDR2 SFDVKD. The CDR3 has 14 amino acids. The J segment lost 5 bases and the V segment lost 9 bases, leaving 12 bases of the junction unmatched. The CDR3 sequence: CATSQGPGRDEQYF. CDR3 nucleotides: TGTGCCACCTCCCAAGGGCCAGGGAGGGACGAGCAGTACTTC.